These 19 T cell receptor beta chains came from one sample sequenced in a study of response to subunit inactivated influenza vaccine. TCRdb itself ran the RT-PCR reads through MiXCR, one entry per CDR3 protein. The sample has more than 500,000 distinct CDR3 sequences, approximately 11% seen once. This same sample was also part of a study on T cells expressing NK-cell markers. That source notes: 5'RACE template switching with UMIs generated TCR beta cDNA.

The starting material was PBMCs from blood, obtained on the day of vaccination. These receptors came from a man aged 50 to 60 who received an inactivated influenza vaccine.

This clonotype was seen a single time. Being one base from a much bigger clone, this may be a read error. The genes are TRBV7-7 and TRBJ2-3, with D hard to call. This CDR3 region has 13 residues. The germline gives CDR1 SSHAT, CDR2 FNYEAQ (reference sequence). CDR3 in DNA: TGTGCCAGCAGCTTGCATAGCACAGATACGAAGTATTTT. Protein product: CASSLHSTDTKYF.

The CDR3 region has the DNA TGCAGTGTGGCCCCAGCGAGCGGGACTGAAGCTTTCTTT. This sequence encodes CSVAPASGTEAFF. The V and J genes are TRBV20-1 and TRBJ1-1; D remains ambiguous. The CDR3 runs 13 residues. V was clipped by 7 bases and J by 5 bases, with 17 bases between them. Germline loops: CDR1 DFQATT, CDR2 SNEGSKA (reference sequence).

This clonotype came up a few times. This chain links TRBV9 with TRBJ2-3; 12 nucleotides match TRBD2. Germline V gene lookup returns CDR1 SGDLS and CDR2 YYNGEE. CDR3 length equals 15 residues. V lost 2 bases, J lost 7 bases, and 5 bases stayed unmatched. The CDR3 protein is CASSVGTSGSNTQYF. In nucleotides, the CDR3 is TGTGCCAGCAGCGTGGGGACTAGCGGGTCTAATACGCAGTATTTT. Full variable domain (remainder filled in from reference TRBV9 and TRBJ2-3): DSGVTQTPKHLITATGQRVTLRCSPRSGDLSVYWYQQSLDQGLQFLIQYYNGEERAKGNILERFSAQQFPDLHSELNLSSLELGDSALYFCASSVGTSGSNTQYFGPGTRLTVL.

This clonotype showed up just a few times. This sequence joins TRBV28 and TRBJ1-5; tentatively, D is TRBD1 (5 bases). The CDR3 runs to 15 residues. The germline V gene has CDR1 MDHEN and CDR2 SYDVKM. Trimming took off 8 bases at V and 2 bases at J, with 16 bases between the two ends. The CDR3 DNA sequence: TGTGCCAGCGGCCGGGACTTTGGGGGCAATCAGCCCCAGCATTTT. Amino acids: CASGRDFGGNQPQHF. The full variable domain, in which reference TRBV28 and TRBJ1-5 provide the parts outside the CDR3, is DVKVTQSSRYLVKRTGEKVFLECVQDMDHENMFWYRQDPGLGLRLIYFSYDVKMKEKGDIPEGYSVSREKKERFSLILESASTNQTSMYLCASGRDFGGNQPQHFGDGTRLSIL.

The chain uses TRBV10-3 and TRBJ1-5; possible D gene TRBD1, 5 bases. CDR3 length equals 15 residues. Per the germline V gene, CDR1 is ENHRY and CDR2 is SYGVKD. V gave up 0 bases and J gave up 6 bases, with 12 bases separating them. DNA of the CDR3: TGTGCCATCAGTGAGTCCGAGACAGCTATTCAGCCCCAGCATTTT. Protein product: CAISESETAIQPQHF.

There are a few counts of this clonotype. This chain links TRBV6-7 with TRBJ2-7; D not certain. TRBV6-7 is annotated as an ORF whose role is uncertain. The CDR3 spans 14 residues. The V end was cut by 8 bases, the J end by 1 base, with 15 bases between. The CDR3 loop reads CASPSDRPSYEQYF. In DNA, the CDR3 is TGTGCCAGCCCCTCCGATCGACCTTCCTACGAGCAGTACTTC.

J is TRBJ1-2 and V is TRBV25-1; possible D gene TRBD1, 5 bases. Trimming stripped 3 bases from V and 4 bases from J, with 18 bases between. The V gene's germline CDR1 is MGHDK and CDR2 SYGVNS. The CDR3 consists of 16 residues. In DNA, the CDR3 is TGTGCCAGCAGTGAGGGGGAGGCGTTTGGTGGCTATGGCTACACCTTC. Its protein is CASSEGEAFGGYGYTF.

V usage is TRBV29-1 and J usage is TRBJ2-7, with D perhaps assigned TRBD1 or TRBD2 (6 bases each). The germline V gene encodes CDR1 SQVTM and CDR2 ANQGSEA. The CDR3 covers 15 residues. Trimming took 0 bases from V and 6 from J, leaving 18 bases between them. The CDR3 loop is CSVEDGGQGQGEQYF. DNA for the CDR3: TGCAGCGTTGAAGATGGGGGGCAGGGGCAGGGCGAGCAGTACTTC.

This clonotype came up a few times. The J gene is TRBJ2-3, the V gene TRBV24-1; 8 positions match TRBD2. Germline trimming cut 3 bases from V and 2 bases from J; bases unmatched to any gene: 6. The germline gives CDR1 KGHDR, CDR2 SFDVKD. CDR3 size: 16 residues. CDR3 coding DNA: TGTGCCACCAGTGATCCCGGACTAGCCCCCACAGATACGCAGTATTTT. This codes for CATSDPGLAPTDTQYF.

The table lists this clonotype with a few counts. The chain links TRBV20-1 to TRBJ2-1; 11 nucleotides agree with TRBD2. Germline V lookup: CDR1 DFQATT, CDR2 SNEGSKA (reference sequence). This CDR3 has 15 amino acids. V lost 3 bases to trimming and J lost 7 bases; unmatched junction nucleotides: 8. This CDR3 is CSASILAGATNEQFF. For the CDR3, the DNA is TGCAGTGCTAGTATACTAGCGGGAGCCACGAATGAGCAGTTCTTC.

This clonotype was observed at least ten times. The junction does not match germline at one end; this may be a read error. V gene TRBV5-1 combines with J gene TRBJ2-2; tentatively, D is TRBD2 (6 bases). This CDR3 has 15 residues. CDR1 and CDR2 from the germline V gene are SGHRS and YFSETQ. This chain's CDR3 is CASSLAEGNTGELFF. CDR3 nucleotide sequence: TGTGCCAGCAGCTTAGCGGAGGGAAACACCGGGGAGCTGTTTTTT.

V gene TRBV12-3 or TRBV12-4 combines with J gene TRBJ1-4; 7 bases fit TRBD1. This CDR3 contains 15 residues. After removal of 6 bases from V and 4 bases from J, the junction contained 8 bases not matched to a gene. CDR3 coding DNA: TGTGCCAGCAGCCAACCGGGACAGAGTAATGAAAAACTGTTTTTT. Translated, it gives CASSQPGQSNEKLFF.

The chain recombines TRBV5-6 with TRBJ2-2; 8 nucleotides agree with TRBD2. With V trimmed by 4 bases and J by 4 bases, 6 bases remained unmatched. Germline assignment: CDR1 SGHDT and CDR2 YYEEEE. This CDR3 has 15 amino acids. CDR3 sequence: CASSIGTRGTGELFF. In nucleotides, the CDR3 is TGTGCCAGCAGCATAGGGACTAGGGGCACCGGGGAGCTGTTTTTT.

This clonotype was counted at least ten times. V and J are TRBV7-2 and TRBJ2-1; D gene unclear. Germline V lookup: CDR1 SGHTA, CDR2 FQGNSA. The V end lost 1 base, the J end lost 4 bases, and 14 bases lay between the germline ends. CDR3 size: 16 residues. The CDR3: CASSLEVWAAYNEQFF. CDR3 sequence (DNA): TGTGCCAGCAGCTTAGAGGTCTGGGCGGCTTACAATGAGCAGTTCTTC.

This chain links TRBV20-1 with TRBJ1-2, with TRBD1 matching over 9 bases. Per the germline V gene, CDR1 is DFQATT and CDR2 is SNEGSKA (reference sequence). The CDR3 has 14 amino acids. V lost 2 bases to trimming and J lost 7 bases; unmatched junction nucleotides: 8. Here the CDR3 DNA reads TGCAGTGCTAGAATGGCCGGGACAGGGCTTGGCTACACCTTC. Translating gives CSARMAGTGLGYTF.

The rearrangement uses TRBV11-2 and TRBJ2-7; weak D call: TRBD1 (5 bases). Germline CDR1 is SGHAT and CDR2 is FQNNGV. Trimming left V 8 bases short and J 6 bases short, with 17 bases between. This CDR3 region has 13 residues. Here the CDR3 DNA reads TGTGCCAGCGCCCAGGGAATGATCTCCGAGCAGTACTTC. Protein sequence: CASAQGMISEQYF.

The chain uses TRBV28 and TRBJ2-7; the D gene is possibly TRBD1 (5 bases). The ends were cut back, 6 bases at V and 7 bases at J, with 19 bases in the middle. The CDR3 extends over 14 amino acids. Germline CDR1 MDHEN, CDR2 SYDVKM. The DNA for the CDR3 is TGTGCCAGCAGATACGCTTTGGGGCCTTGGGAGCAGTACTTC. This encodes CASRYALGPWEQYF. The whole variable domain, filled in from reference TRBV28 and TRBJ2-7, reads DVKVTQSSRYLVKRTGEKVFLECVQDMDHENMFWYRQDPGLGLRLIYFSYDVKMKEKGDIPEGYSVSREKKERFSLILESASTNQTSMYLCASRYALGPWEQYFGPGTRLTVT.

V usage is TRBV2 and J usage is TRBJ2-1, with 11 bases matching TRBD2. Trimming cost V 5 bases and J 7 bases; bases outside gene matches: 13. The CDR3 extends over 17 amino acids. CDR1 and CDR2 (germline): SNHLY, FYNNEI. CDR3 sequence (DNA): TGTGCCAGCAGTCCCAGACCGCCGGGACTAGCGGCTAATGAGCAGTTCTTC. Translating gives CASSPRPPGLAANEQFF.

This clonotype was seen ten or more times. This chain joins TRBV20-1 and TRBJ1-1, with D possibly being TRBD1 (5 bases). The CDR3 runs to 14 residues. V was cut by 8 bases and J by 6 bases, with 22 bases left in between. Germline loops: CDR1 DFQATT, CDR2 SNEGSKA (reference sequence). DNA for the CDR3: TGCAGTTCGAAAAGAAGGGGAATGGCCGCTGAAGCTTTCTTT. Protein product: CSSKRRGMAAEAFF.